Following are 20 T cell receptor beta chains from one sample sequenced in a study of CD8 T cells in ankylosing spondylitis. MiXCR was run by TCRdb on the 5' RACE reads, yielding one entry per CDR3 protein. Of 200,000 or so distinct CDR3 sequences in the sample, approximately 24% are singletons; the top ten hold 6.6%. The source material was blood, either unsorted or a sorted T cell fraction (not recorded which). The receptors were gathered from a male donor with ankylosing spondylitis or in good health (not recorded which).

This clonotype was recorded at least ten times. This sequence joins TRBV6-1 and TRBJ2-5; 8 bases fit TRBD2. Germline CDR1 is MNHNS and CDR2 is SASEGT. The CDR3 loop spans 13 amino acids. J lost 7 bases, V lost 7 bases, and 8 bases had no gene match. CDR3 DNA sequence: TGTGCCAGCATTCCAGCGGGAGTCGGGACCCAGTACTTC. Protein product: CASIPAGVGTQYF.

The CDR3 coding sequence is TGTGCCAGCAGTTCCCCTTTGAAAAAAACTTACAATGAGCAGTTCTTC. It is translated as CASSSPLKKTYNEQFF. This chain links TRBV27 with TRBJ2-1; D call uncertain. Germline lookup yields CDR1 MNHEY and CDR2 SMNVEV (reference sequence). V was clipped by 4 bases and J by 4 bases, with 17 bases between them. The length of the CDR3 is 16 residues.

The table lists this clonotype with many counts. The rearrangement joins TRBV4-3 to TRBJ1-2; D gene uncertain. Germline CDR1 LGHNA, CDR2 YSLEER. V gave up 0 bases and J gave up 5 bases, with 7 bases separating them. The CDR3 contains 13 residues. CDR3: CASSQDRMYGYTF. CDR3 in DNA: TGCGCCAGCAGCCAAGATCGGATGTATGGCTACACCTTC.

About this clonotype: Being one base from a much bigger clone, this may be a read error. The chain uses TRBV12-3 or TRBV12-4 and TRBJ2-7, with 7 positions matching TRBD2. Trimming at V came to 1 base and at J to 0 bases, leaving 9 bases not matched to a gene. CDR3 length equals 17 residues. The CDR3 is CASSLVGTIRSSYEQYF. The CDR3 nucleotides are TGTGCCAGCAGTTTAGTAGGGACTATCCGCTCCTCCTACGAGCAGTACTTC.

This chain uses TRBV7-2 with TRBJ1-5; D gene unclear. With 5 bases removed from V and 4 bases from J, the gap between germline ends came to 15 bases. The CDR3 spans 15 residues. Germline assignment: CDR1 SGHTA and CDR2 FQGNSA. For the CDR3, the DNA is TGTGCCAGCAGCCCGACCGGCGGGGAAAATCAGCCCCAGCATTTT. This sequence encodes CASSPTGGENQPQHF.

Many counts were recorded for this clonotype. The gene calls are TRBV4-3 and TRBJ1-1; TRBD1 matches at 8 bases. Germline CDR1 is LGHNA and CDR2 is YSLEER. Trimming took 2 bases from V and 11 from J; bases not matched to a gene: 7. This CDR3 is 13 amino acids long. CDR3 nucleotide sequence: TGCGCCAGCAGCCAAAATCACAGGGGGAATGCTTTCTTT. This translates into CASSQNHRGNAFF.

The V call is TRBV20-1, the J call TRBJ2-3, with 8 nucleotides matching TRBD2. The V segment lost 2 bases and the J segment 3 bases; nucleotides outside the gene matches: 10. CDR3 length: 16 residues. Germline CDR1 DFQATT, CDR2 SNEGSKA (reference sequence). CDR3 bases: TGCAGTGCTAGACCGGGAGGGCCATGGGGAACAGATACGCAGTATTTT. It encodes CSARPGGPWGTDTQYF.

This clonotype was counted many times. The CDR3 nucleotides are TGTGCCAGCAGCTTCGACAGCAACACTGAAGCTTTCTTT. Translated, it gives CASSFDSNTEAFF. The genes are TRBV5-6 and TRBJ1-1; possibly TRBD1 for D (5 bases). The CDR3 extends over 13 amino acids. Per the germline V gene, CDR1 is SGHDT and CDR2 is YYEEEE. Deletions cut 2 bases from V and 2 bases from J, with 7 bases between.

This clonotype was picked up one time. This may be a read error, as it is one base from a much larger clone. Without the conserved terminal phenylalanine or tryptophan, this CDR3 likely stems from a read error. This chain joins TRBV20-1 and TRBJ2-7; possible D gene TRBD2, 6 bases. In germline, CDR1 is DFQATT, CDR2 SNEGSKA (reference sequence). This CDR3 has 12 residues. Trimming stripped 3 bases from V and 4 bases from J, with 10 bases between. CDR3 DNA: TGCAGTGCTAGCGGGAGTTCTTACGAGCAGTACCTC. This codes for CSASGSSYEQYL.

This clonotype occurred many times. The CDR3 DNA follows: TGTGCCAGCAGTTTAGAGGGGGCTGACACTGAAGCTTTCTTT. It translates to CASSLEGADTEAFF. The gene calls are TRBV12-3 or TRBV12-4 and TRBJ1-1; 7 nucleotides match TRBD1. The length of the CDR3 is 14 residues. V shed 1 base, J shed 3 bases, and the junction held 2 bases outside the gene matches.

This clonotype was seen ten or more times. The rearrangement links TRBV20-1 to TRBJ1-5, with a possible D match to TRBD1 (5 bases). Germline V lookup: CDR1 DFQATT, CDR2 SNEGSKA (reference sequence). Trimming took off 6 bases at V and 0 bases at J, with 15 bases between the two ends. The CDR3 runs to 15 residues. The CDR3 spells CSAGGRGYSNQPQHF. The CDR3 DNA sequence: TGCAGTGCGGGGGGTCGGGGTTATAGCAATCAGCCCCAGCATTTT.

The chain carries TRBV10-3 and TRBJ2-5; D might be TRBD1 (5 bases). Germline values: CDR1 ENHRY, CDR2 SYGVKD. The V and J ends lost 0 bases and 2 bases respectively, with 19 bases between them. This CDR3 region has 18 residues. The CDR3 spells CAISESRQGSGRQETQYF. The CDR3 DNA is TGTGCCATCAGTGAGTCACGGCAGGGAAGTGGTCGACAAGAGACCCAGTACTTC.

The genes are TRBV20-1 and TRBJ2-2; D might be TRBD2 (6 bases). V shed 1 base and J shed 7 bases, with 22 bases lying between them. This CDR3 is built from 17 residues. CDR1 DFQATT and CDR2 SNEGSKA come from the germline V gene (reference sequence). CDR3 in amino acids: CSARVLNVAQRVGELFF. CDR3 nucleotides: TGCAGTGCTAGAGTATTGAATGTGGCCCAGCGGGTCGGGGAGCTGTTTTTT.

The J gene is TRBJ2-1, the V gene TRBV5-5; D might be TRBD1 or TRBD2, each matching 6 bases. CDR3 length: 15 residues. The germline V and J ends were trimmed by 6 bases and 6 bases, with 19 bases remaining between them. Germline-derived CDR1 and CDR2 are SGHKS and YYEKEE (reference sequence). CDR3 in amino acids: CASIPRGSGVNEQFF. The CDR3 DNA follows: TGTGCCAGCATCCCCAGGGGTTCGGGAGTCAATGAGCAGTTCTTC.

The genes are TRBV7-6 and TRBJ2-5; possibly TRBD1 for D (6 bases). The CDR3 contains 12 residues. V gave up 8 bases and J gave up 5 bases, with 12 bases separating them. Germline CDR1 is SGHVS and CDR2 is FNYEAQ. CDR3 nucleotide sequence: TGTGCCAGCGCCGACAGGCGGGAGACCCAGTACTTC. It is translated as CASADRRETQYF. The whole variable domain, filled in from reference TRBV7-6 and TRBJ2-5, reads GAGVSQSPRYKVTKRGQDVALRCDPISGHVSLYWYRQALGQGPEFLTYFNYEAQQDKSGLPNDRFSAERPEGSISTLTIQRTEQRDSAMYRCASADRRETQYFGPGTRLLVL.

Only a few counts were recorded for this clonotype. The chain carries TRBV11-2 and TRBJ2-1; 12 nucleotides agree with TRBD2. CDR3 size: 16 residues. Germline V gene lookup returns CDR1 SGHAT and CDR2 FQNNGV. With 5 bases clipped from V and 10 bases from J, the junction kept 12 bases outside the gene matches. The CDR3 coding sequence is TGTGCCAGCAGCCCGACTAGCGGGAGTCCGTCGGGAGAGCAGTTCTTC. It encodes CASSPTSGSPSGEQFF.

This clonotype was observed many times. The chain links TRBV6-1 to TRBJ2-1; 9 bases are a match to TRBD1. This CDR3 has 15 residues. Germline V lookup: CDR1 MNHNS, CDR2 SASEGT. After removal of 6 bases from V and 5 bases from J, the junction contained 8 bases not matched to a gene. CDR3 sequence: CASSPGTGRNNEQFF. DNA for the CDR3: TGTGCCAGCAGCCCCGGGACAGGGAGGAACAATGAGCAGTTCTTC.

The CDR3 protein is CSAHSTSGRGGDTQYF. CDR3 DNA sequence: TGCAGTGCGCATTCGACTAGCGGGAGAGGGGGGGATACGCAGTATTTT. J is TRBJ2-3 and V is TRBV20-1, with 12 bases lining up with TRBD2. This CDR3 is built from 16 residues. Germline values: CDR1 DFQATT, CDR2 SNEGSKA (reference sequence). The V and J ends lost 6 bases and 6 bases, in that order; junction bases with no gene match: 13.

This clonotype showed up many times. The rearrangement uses TRBV7-3 and TRBJ2-3; D perhaps matches TRBD2 (6 bases). Germline assignment: CDR1 SGHTA and CDR2 FQGTGA. V was clipped by 2 bases and J by 10 bases, with 10 bases between them. This CDR3 has 12 residues. CDR3 in amino acids: CASSLGRDSQYF. CDR3 DNA: TGTGCCAGCAGCTTAGGGCGGGATTCGCAGTATTTT. Complete variable domain (other parts from reference TRBV7-3 and TRBJ2-3): GAGVSQTPSNKVTEKGKYVELRCDPISGHTALYWYRQSLGQGPEFLIYFQGTGAADDSGLPNDRFFAVRPEGSVSTLKIQRTERGDSAVYLCASSLGRDSQYFGPGTRLTVL.

This clonotype was picked up many times. V is TRBV24-1 and J is TRBJ2-3, with a weak D call TRBD2 (5 bases). V shed 5 bases and J shed 3 bases, with 14 bases lying between them. This CDR3 comprises 15 residues. Germline CDR1 reads KGHDR; CDR2 reads SFDVKD. CDR3: CATSGGAGGTDTQYF. Written as DNA, the CDR3 is TGTGCCACCAGTGGAGGAGCTGGCGGGACAGATACGCAGTATTTT.